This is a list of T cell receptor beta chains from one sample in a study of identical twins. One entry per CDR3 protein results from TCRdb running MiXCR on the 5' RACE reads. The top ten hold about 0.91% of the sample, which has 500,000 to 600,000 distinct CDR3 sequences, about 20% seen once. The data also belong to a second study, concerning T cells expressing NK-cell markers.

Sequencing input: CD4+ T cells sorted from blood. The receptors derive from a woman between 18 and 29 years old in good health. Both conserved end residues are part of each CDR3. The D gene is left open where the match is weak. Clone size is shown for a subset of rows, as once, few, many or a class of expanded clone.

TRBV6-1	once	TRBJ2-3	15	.	CASSRFGQSTDTQYF	TGTGCCAGCAGCCGCTTTGGACAGAGCACAGATACGCAGTATTTT
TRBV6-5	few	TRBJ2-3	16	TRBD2	CASSYSSGLSTDTQYF	TGTGCCAGCAGTTACTCTAGCGGGTTATCCACAGATACGCAGTATTTT
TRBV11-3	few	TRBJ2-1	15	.	CASSLGFGSHNEQFF	TGTGCCAGCAGCTTAGGGTTTGGCAGTCACAATGAGCAGTTCTTC
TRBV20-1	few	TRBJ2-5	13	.	CSALRRVGETQYF	TGCAGTGCTTTGCGTCGAGTGGGAGAGACCCAGTACTTC
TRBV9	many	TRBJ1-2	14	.	CASMGSTGSNGYTF	TGTGCCAGCATGGGGTCGACAGGATCCAATGGCTACACCTTC
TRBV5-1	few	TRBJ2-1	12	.	CASSLVANEQFF	TGCGCCAGCAGCTTGGTGGCCAATGAGCAGTTCTTC
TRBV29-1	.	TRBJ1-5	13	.	CSVKGSSNQPQHF	TGCAGCGTAAAGGGCTCGAGCAATCAGCCCCAGCATTTT
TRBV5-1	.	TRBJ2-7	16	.	CASSKSAGTGGYEQYF	TGCGCCAGCAGCAAGAGCGCAGGGACCGGAGGGTACGAGCAGTACTTC
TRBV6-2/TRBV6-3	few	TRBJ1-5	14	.	CASSYAGGNQPQHF	TGTGCCAGCAGTTACGCGGGAGGAAATCAGCCCCAGCATTTT
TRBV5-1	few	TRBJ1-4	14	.	CASRRQPTNEKLFF	TGCGCCAGCAGACGACAGCCAACTAATGAAAAACTGTTTTTT
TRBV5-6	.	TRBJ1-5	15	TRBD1	CASSLRQGWNQPQHF	TGTGCCAGCAGCTTGAGACAGGGATGGAATCAGCCCCAGCATTTT
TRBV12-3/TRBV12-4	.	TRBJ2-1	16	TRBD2	CASSSHRGGRYNEQFF	TGTGCCAGCAGTTCTCATCGGGGGGGCCGGTACAATGAGCAGTTCTTC
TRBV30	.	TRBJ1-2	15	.	CAWRIQGADGYGYTF	TGTGCCTGGAGGATACAGGGAGCGGACGGCTATGGCTACACCTTC
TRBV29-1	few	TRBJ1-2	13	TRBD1	CSVGRGDRDGYTF	TGCAGCGTTGGGAGGGGTGACAGGGACGGCTACACCTTC
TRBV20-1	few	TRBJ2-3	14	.	CSAVVSTSTDTQYF	TGCAGTGCAGTAGTGAGTACTAGCACAGATACGCAGTATTTT
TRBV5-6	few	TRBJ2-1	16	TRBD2	CASSFAGGSSYNEQFF	TGTGCCAGCAGCTTCGCGGGGGGATCCTCCTACAATGAGCAGTTCTTC
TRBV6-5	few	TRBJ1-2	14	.	CASSYSSGTYGYTF	TGTGCCAGCAGTTACTCGAGCGGAACCTATGGCTACACCTTC
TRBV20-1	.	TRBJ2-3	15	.	CSALRRGGWADTQYF	TGCAGTGCCCTTAGGAGGGGGGGCTGGGCAGATACGCAGTATTTT
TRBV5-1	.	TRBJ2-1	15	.	CASSLGRAVYNEQFF	TGCGCCAGCAGCTTGGGTCGCGCTGTATACAATGAGCAGTTCTTC
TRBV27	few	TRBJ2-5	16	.	CASSLNIDGRGETQYF	TGTGCCAGCAGTTTAAACATCGACGGACGGGGGGAGACCCAGTACTTC
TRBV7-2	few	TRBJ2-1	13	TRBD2	CASILTSANEQFF	TGTGCCAGCATCCTGACTAGCGCGAATGAGCAGTTCTTC
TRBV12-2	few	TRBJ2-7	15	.	CASACSGQGFMGQYF	TGTGCAAGTGCATGTTCGGGACAAGGATTTATGGGGCAGTACTTC
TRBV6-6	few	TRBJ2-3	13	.	CASLGRATDTQYF	TGTGCCAGTCTGGGCAGGGCCACAGATACGCAGTATTTT
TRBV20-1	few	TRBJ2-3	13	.	CSGGHPATDTQYF	TGCAGTGGAGGCCACCCAGCCACAGATACGCAGTATTTT
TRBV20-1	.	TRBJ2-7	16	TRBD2	CSAGSGRALGSYEQYF	TGCAGTGCTGGTAGCGGGAGGGCCTTGGGCTCCTACGAGCAGTACTTC
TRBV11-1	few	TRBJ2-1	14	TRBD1	CASSTGGLGDEQFF	TGTGCCAGTTCAACAGGGGGCCTTGGCGATGAGCAGTTCTTC
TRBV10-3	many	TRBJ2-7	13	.	CAISEGPSYEQYF	TGTGCCATCAGTGAAGGGCCCTCCTACGAGCAGTACTTC
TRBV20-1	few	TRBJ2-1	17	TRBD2	CSARDLRLAGAYNEQFF	TGCAGTGCTAGAGATCTCCGGCTAGCGGGGGCCTACAATGAGCAGTTCTTC
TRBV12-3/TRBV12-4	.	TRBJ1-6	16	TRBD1	CASSRGTGTWNSPLHF	TGTGCCAGCAGTAGAGGGACAGGGACTTGGAATTCACCCCTCCACTTT
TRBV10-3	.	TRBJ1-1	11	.	CAIRTGSEAFF	TGTGCCATCAGAACAGGTTCCGAAGCTTTCTTT
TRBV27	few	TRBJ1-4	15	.	CASSFKFTAYEKLFF	TGTGCCAGCAGTTTTAAATTTACCGCCTATGAAAAACTGTTTTTT
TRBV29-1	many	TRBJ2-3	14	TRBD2	CSVDGAGGADTQYF	TGCAGCGTTGATGGCGCGGGGGGAGCAGATACGCAGTATTTT